What follows is one T cell receptor (beta chain) and its context. There are 19 residues in the CDR3. The PCR was carried out with 60 Vbeta primers and 13 Jbeta primers. Sequencing used immunoSEQ multiplex PCR; TCRdb keeps in-frame clones, though not all of them. The sample records tens of thousands of clones, around four fifths being singletons. These data belong to a study of cytomegalovirus exposure and HLA in healthy donors. The source material was PBMCs. This sequence originates from a man in his forties or fifties in good health and CMV-seronegative. The V and J genes are TRBV21-1 and TRBJ2-7; the DNA was not compared with TRBD2, the D call given in the table. TRBV21-1 is a known pseudogene. The CDR3 sequence is CASSTRREFFRGGPYEQYF. The CDR3 DNA sequence: TGTGCCAGCAGCACAAGGCGAGAGTTTTTTCGGGGGGGCCCTTACGAGCAGTACTTC.